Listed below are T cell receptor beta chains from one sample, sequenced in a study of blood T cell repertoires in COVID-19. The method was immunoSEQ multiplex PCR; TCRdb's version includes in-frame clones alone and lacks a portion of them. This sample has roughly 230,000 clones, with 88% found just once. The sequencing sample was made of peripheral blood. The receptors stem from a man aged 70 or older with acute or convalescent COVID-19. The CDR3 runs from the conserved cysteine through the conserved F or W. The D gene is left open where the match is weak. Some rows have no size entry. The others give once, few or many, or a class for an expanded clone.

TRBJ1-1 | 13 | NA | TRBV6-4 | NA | TGTGCCAGCAGGCCCAGGGAGGGCACTGAAGCTTTCTTT | CASRPREGTEAFF
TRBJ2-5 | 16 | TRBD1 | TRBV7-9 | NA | TGTGCCAGCAGCCCTGGGACAGGGGATAACCAAGAGACCCAGTACTTC | CASSPGTGDNQETQYF
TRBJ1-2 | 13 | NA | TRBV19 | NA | TGTGCCAGTAGTACGGTGGAGGGCTATGGCTACACCTTC | CASSTVEGYGYTF
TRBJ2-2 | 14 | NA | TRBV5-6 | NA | TGTGCCAGCAGCACTCGGGGGTTGACCGGGGAGCTGTTTTTT | CASSTRGLTGELFF
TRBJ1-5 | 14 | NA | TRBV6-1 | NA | TGTGCCAGCAGTGACAGGGGTTTCGGTCAGCCCCAGCATTTT | CASSDRGFGQPQHF
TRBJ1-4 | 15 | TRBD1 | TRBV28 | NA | TGTGCCAGCAGCCCCGGGACAGGGGTAGATGAAAAACTGTTTTTT | CASSPGTGVDEKLFF
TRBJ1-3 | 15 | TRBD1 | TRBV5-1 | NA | TGCGCCAGCAGCCCCATGACAGGGACAGGAAACACCATATATTTT | CASSPMTGTGNTIYF
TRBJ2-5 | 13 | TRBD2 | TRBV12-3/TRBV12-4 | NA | TGTGCCAGCAGTAGCGGGACTCAAGAGACCCAGTACTTC | CASSSGTQETQYF
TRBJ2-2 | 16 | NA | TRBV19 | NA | TGTGCCAGTAGTCTGGGCAGGGTGGTTCGCACCGGGGAGCTGTTTTTT | CASSLGRVVRTGELFF
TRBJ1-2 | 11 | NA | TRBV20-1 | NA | TGCAGTCGGGAGGGGGGGGTTGGCTACACCTTC | CSREGGVGYTF
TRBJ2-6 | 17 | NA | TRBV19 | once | TGTGCCAGTAGTATAGTAAGACAGAACTCTGGGGCCAACGTCCTGACTTTC | CASSIVRQNSGANVLTF
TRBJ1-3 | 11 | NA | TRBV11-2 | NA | TGTGCCAGCAGCGCCCGGAACACCATATATTTT | CASSARNTIYF
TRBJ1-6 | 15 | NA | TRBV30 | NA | TGTGCCTGGAGTGTACGGGGCTCCTATAATTCACCCCTCCACTTT | CAWSVRGSYNSPLHF
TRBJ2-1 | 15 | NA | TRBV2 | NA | TGTGCCAGCACCTTCAGCTCTAGCTCCTACAATGAGCAGTTCTTC | CASTFSSSSYNEQFF
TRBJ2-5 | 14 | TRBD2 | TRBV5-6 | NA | TGTGCCAGCAGTTTAGCGGGAGGGGCAGAGACCCAGTACTTC | CASSLAGGAETQYF
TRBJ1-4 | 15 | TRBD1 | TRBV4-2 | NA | TGTGCCAGCAGCCAAAGGACAGGGGCGAATGAAAAACTGTTTTTT | CASSQRTGANEKLFF
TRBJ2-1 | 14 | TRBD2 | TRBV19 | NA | TGTGCCACCCAAACCGGGACTAACTACAATGAGCAGTTCTTC | CATQTGTNYNEQFF
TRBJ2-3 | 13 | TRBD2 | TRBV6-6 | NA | TGTGCCAGCAAGCAGCGGGAGCTAGATACGCAGTATTTT | CASKQRELDTQYF
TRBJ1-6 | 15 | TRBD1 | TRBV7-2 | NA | TGTGCCAGCAGCTCCCTGACAGGGTGGGATTCACCCCTCCACTTT | CASSSLTGWDSPLHF
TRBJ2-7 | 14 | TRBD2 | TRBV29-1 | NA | TGCAGCGTCGCTACTAGCGGGAGGGCCTCCGAGCAGTACTTC | CSVATSGRASEQYF
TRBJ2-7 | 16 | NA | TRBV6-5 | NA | TGTGCCAGCAGTTCCCACGGGACTGGAGTTTCCTACGAGCAGTACTTC | CASSSHGTGVSYEQYF
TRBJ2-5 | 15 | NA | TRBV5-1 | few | TGCGCCAGCAGCCCCCCGACGGGGTACCAAGAGACCCAGTACTTC | CASSPPTGYQETQYF
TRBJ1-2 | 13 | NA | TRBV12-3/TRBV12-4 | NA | TGTGCCAGCAGGAGCACAGGGAACTATGGCTACACCTTC | CASRSTGNYGYTF
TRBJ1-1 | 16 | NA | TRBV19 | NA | TGTGCCAGTAGTATAGGAGGCAGTTACTTCGACACTGAAGCTTTCTTT | CASSIGGSYFDTEAFF
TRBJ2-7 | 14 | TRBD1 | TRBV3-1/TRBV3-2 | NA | TGTGCCAGCAGCCAGATGACAGGGTTCTACGAGCAGTACTTC | CASSQMTGFYEQYF
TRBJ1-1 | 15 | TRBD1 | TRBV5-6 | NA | TGTGCCAGCAGCTTTCCGGACAGGGTGGACACTGAAGCTTTCTTT | CASSFPDRVDTEAFF
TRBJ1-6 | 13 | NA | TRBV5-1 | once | TGCGCCAGCAGTGTAGGGGTGAATTCACCCCTCCACTTT | CASSVGVNSPLHF
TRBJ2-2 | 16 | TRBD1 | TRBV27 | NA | TGTGCCAGCAGTCGTACGGGACAGTCGAACACCGGGGAGCTGTTTTTT | CASSRTGQSNTGELFF
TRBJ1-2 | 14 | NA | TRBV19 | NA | TGTGCCAGTAGTACCCGAGACAGACTGAAAGGCTACACCTTC | CASSTRDRLKGYTF
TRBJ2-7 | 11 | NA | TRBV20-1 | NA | TGCAGTTGGACTACTTCCTACGAGCAGTACTTC | CSWTTSYEQYF
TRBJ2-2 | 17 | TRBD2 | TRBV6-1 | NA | TGTGCCAGCAGTAAAGGACTAGCGGGATCGAGGACCGGGGAGCTGTTTTTT | CASSKGLAGSRTGELFF
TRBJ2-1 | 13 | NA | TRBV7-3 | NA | TGTGCCAGCAGCTTTTCGGTCTACAATGAGCAGTTCTTC | CASSFSVYNEQFF
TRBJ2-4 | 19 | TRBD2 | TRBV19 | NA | TGTGCCAGTAGTATGGGGACTAGCGGGAGTCATGTAGCCAAAAACATTCAGTACTTC | CASSMGTSGSHVAKNIQYF
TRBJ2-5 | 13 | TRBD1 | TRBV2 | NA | TGTGCCAGCAGTGGACAGGGGCAAGAGACCCAGTACTTC | CASSGQGQETQYF
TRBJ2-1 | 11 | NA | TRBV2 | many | TGTGCCAGCAGCCCACTAGGTGAGCAGTTCTTC | CASSPLGEQFF
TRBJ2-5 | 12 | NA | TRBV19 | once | TGTGCCACTCGGGGGTTCCAAGAGACCCAGTACTTC | CATRGFQETQYF
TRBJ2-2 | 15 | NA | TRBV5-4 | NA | TGTGCCAGCAGTCCTAGGGGGACGAGTACCGGGGAGCTGTTTTTT | CASSPRGTSTGELFF
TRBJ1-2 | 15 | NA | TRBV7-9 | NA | TGTGCCAGCAGCTTAGGTAACAGCTTCTACTATGGCTACACCTTC | CASSLGNSFYYGYTF
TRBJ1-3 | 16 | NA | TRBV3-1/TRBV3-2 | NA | TGTGCCAGCACCCCTAACGGGGGGCGCTCTGGAAACACCATATATTTT | CASTPNGGRSGNTIYF
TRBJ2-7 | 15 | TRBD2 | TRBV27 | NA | TGTGCCAGCAGTATGGGGACTAGCGGGACCTACGAGCAGTACTTC | CASSMGTSGTYEQYF
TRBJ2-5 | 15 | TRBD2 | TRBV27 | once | TGTGCCAGCATTCTAAGCGGGAGAGAAGAAGAGACCCAGTACTTC | CASILSGREEETQYF
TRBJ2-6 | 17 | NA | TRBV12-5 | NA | TGTGCTAGTGGTTTGGTATCCGACACCTCTGGGGCCAACGTCCTGACTTTC | CASGLVSDTSGANVLTF